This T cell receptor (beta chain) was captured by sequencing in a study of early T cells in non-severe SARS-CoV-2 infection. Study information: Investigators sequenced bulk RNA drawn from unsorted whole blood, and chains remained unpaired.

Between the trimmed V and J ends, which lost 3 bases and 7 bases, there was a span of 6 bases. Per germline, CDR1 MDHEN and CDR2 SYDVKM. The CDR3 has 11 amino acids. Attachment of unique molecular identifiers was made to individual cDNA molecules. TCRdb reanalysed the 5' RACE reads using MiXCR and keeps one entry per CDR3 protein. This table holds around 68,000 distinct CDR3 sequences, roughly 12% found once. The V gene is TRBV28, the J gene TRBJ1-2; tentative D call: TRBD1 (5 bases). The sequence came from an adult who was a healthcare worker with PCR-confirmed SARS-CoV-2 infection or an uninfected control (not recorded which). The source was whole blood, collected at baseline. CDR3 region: CASSLQGGYTF. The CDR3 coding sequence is TGTGCCAGCAGTTTGCAGGGTGGCTACACCTTC.